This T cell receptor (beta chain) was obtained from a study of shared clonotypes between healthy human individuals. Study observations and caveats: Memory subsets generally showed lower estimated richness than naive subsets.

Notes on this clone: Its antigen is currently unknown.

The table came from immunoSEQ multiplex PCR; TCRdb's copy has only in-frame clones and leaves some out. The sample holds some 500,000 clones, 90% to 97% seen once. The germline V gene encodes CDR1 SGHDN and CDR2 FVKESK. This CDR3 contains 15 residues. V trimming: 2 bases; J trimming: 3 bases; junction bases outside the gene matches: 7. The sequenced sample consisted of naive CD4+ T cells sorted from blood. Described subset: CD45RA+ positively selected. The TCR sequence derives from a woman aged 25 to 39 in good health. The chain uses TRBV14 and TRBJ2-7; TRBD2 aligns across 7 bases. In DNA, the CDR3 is TGTGCCAGCAGCCAACGGTGGGCTAGCGGCTACGAGCAGTACTTC. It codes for CASSQRWASGYEQYF. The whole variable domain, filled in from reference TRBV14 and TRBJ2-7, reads EAGVTQFPSHSVIEKGQTVTLRCDPISGHDNLYWYRRVMGKEIKFLLHFVKESKQDESGMPNNRFLAERTGGTYSTLKVQPAELEDSGVYFCASSQRWASGYEQYFGPGTRLTVT.